One TCR beta chain is described in this entry. Its matching antigen is unknown. The germline gives CDR1 KGHSH, CDR2 LQKENI. Trimming removed 6 bases from V and 8 bases from J; junction bases left unmatched: 7. This CDR3 spans 13 amino acids. This sample was included in a study of vaccination effects on CD4 cells after COVID-19. Repertoires were generated with immunoSEQ multiplex PCR, while TCRdb's copy carries only in-frame clones and drops some. The data contain 50,000 to 65,000 clones, approximately 75% of them singletons. Sequencing was preceded by expansion of antigen-specific CD4+ T cells with viral peptide pools in the ViraFEST assay. Cultured cells yielded isolated CD4+ T cells after more than nine days. Nucleocapsid antibody tests were negative, and the vaccine recipients had no prior SARS-CoV-2 infection.

The material sequenced was CD4+ T cells from PBMCs cultured with HCoV-OC43 spike peptides, taken before COVID-19 vaccination. Regarding subset: HCoV-OC43 spike overlapping peptide pool stimulation. This clonotype originated in a human donor who received a COVID-19 vaccine. This chain links TRBV18 with TRBJ1-2, with TRBD1 matching over 9 bases. The CDR3 spells CASSRDREGGYTF. The CDR3 DNA is TGTGCCAGCTCGCGGGACAGGGAGGGAGGCTACACCTTC.